The rows below give T cell receptor beta chains drawn from one sample of a study of blood T cells in healthy people across ages. Using its own MiXCR run on the 5' RACE reads, TCRdb lists one record per CDR3 protein. The table includes around 870,000 distinct CDR3 sequences, under 30% detected once. Sequencing was carried out using blood. The receptors originated from a woman of 80 years or more in good health. CDR3s include the opening cysteine and the closing phenylalanine or tryptophan. A D gene is named only where the DNA matches it firmly. Size is omitted from some rows. Given values are once, few, many or a class for expanded clones.

.,TRBD2,TRBJ2-7,TRBV6-6,CASTHVSGGTCEQYF,TGTGCCAGCACCCACGTGAGCGGGGGGACCTGCGAGCAGTACTTC
few,TRBD1,TRBJ1-6,TRBV30,CAWRDRDSPLHF,TGTGCCTGGAGGGACAGGGATTCACCCCTCCACTTT
.,.,TRBJ2-7,TRBV6-2/TRBV6-3,CASSLQYSYEQYF,TGTGCCAGCAGCCTACAGTACTCCTACGAGCAGTACTTC
many,TRBD2,TRBJ2-5,TRBV9,CASSALAGPQETQYF,TGTGCCAGCAGCGCCCTAGCGGGGCCTCAAGAGACCCAGTACTTC
.,TRBD1,TRBJ1-2,TRBV18,CASSPSNSGGIGYTF,TGTGCCAGCTCACCGTCCAATTCAGGGGGCATAGGCTACACCTTC
few,.,TRBJ1-1,TRBV6-2/TRBV6-3,CASSLQILENTEAFF,TGTGCCAGCAGTCTACAGATCTTGGAGAACACTGAAGCTTTCTTT
many,TRBD1,TRBJ2-3,TRBV16,CASSQLRPGQGAGDTQYF,TGTGCCAGCAGCCAATTGCGTCCGGGACAGGGGGCTGGAGATACGCAGTATTTT
.,TRBD1,TRBJ1-1,TRBV20-1,CSGTPGQGGVNTEAFF,TGCAGTGGGACACCGGGACAGGGCGGTGTAAACACTGAAGCTTTCTTT
.,.,TRBJ1-6,TRBV5-1,CASSLAGWTDNSPLHF,TGCGCCAGCAGCTTGGCGGGGTGGACAGATAATTCACCCCTCCACTTT
many,.,TRBJ1-5,TRBV4-3,CASSHGPGAPQHF,TGCGCCAGCAGCCATGGGCCGGGTGCACCCCAGCATTTT
many,TRBD1,TRBJ2-5,TRBV24-1,CATSDLGQGAQETQYF,TGTGCCACCAGTGATTTGGGACAGGGGGCCCAAGAGACCCAGTACTTC
many,TRBD2,TRBJ2-1,TRBV6-6,CASSPGGAANNEQFF,TGTGCCAGCAGTCCCGGGGGGGCAGCCAACAATGAGCAGTTCTTC
few,TRBD2,TRBJ2-7,TRBV28,CASSFSGGYSYEQYF,TGTGCCAGCAGTTTTAGCGGGGGGTACTCCTACGAGCAGTACTTC
few,.,TRBJ1-5,TRBV7-2,CASSLSGPNFNQPQHF,TGTGCCAGCAGCTTAAGCGGTCCCAACTTCAATCAGCCCCAGCATTTT
many,.,TRBJ2-7,TRBV6-2/TRBV6-3,CASSYEVLGEQYF,TGTGCCAGCAGTTACGAGGTTTTGGGAGAGCAGTACTTC
.,.,TRBJ2-7,TRBV2,CASRIAWQSGHEQYF,TGTGCCAGCAGGATTGCATGGCAGTCTGGACACGAGCAGTACTTC
.,.,TRBJ2-7,TRBV30,CAWSANMGEQYF,TGTGCCTGGAGTGCCAACATGGGCGAGCAGTACTTC
.,.,TRBJ1-1,TRBV5-1,CASSSRRDTGYAEAFF,TGCGCCAGCAGCTCGCGGCGCGATACAGGTTACGCTGAAGCTTTCTTT
.,.,TRBJ2-7,TRBV11-2,CASSWAGTVSSYEQYF,TGTGCCAGCAGCTGGGCCGGGACCGTGAGCTCCTACGAGCAGTACTTC
.,.,TRBJ1-1,TRBV18,CASSPEYGRDNTEAFF,TGTGCCAGCTCACCGGAATATGGCAGGGACAACACTGAAGCTTTCTTT
many,TRBD1,TRBJ1-2,TRBV6-6,CASSYGQGLYGYTF,TGTGCCAGCAGTTACGGACAGGGCTTATATGGCTACACCTTC
.,.,TRBJ1-1,TRBV24-1,CATSDLAQQSGDTEAFF,TGTGCCACCAGTGACTTAGCTCAACAGTCCGGGGACACTGAAGCTTTCTTT
many,.,TRBJ1-2,TRBV4-3,CASSQEASARAGYTF,TGCGCCAGCAGCCAAGAAGCGTCGGCAAGGGCTGGCTACACCTTC
few,TRBD1,TRBJ2-7,TRBV10-2,CASSESYGTGTYEQYF,TGCGCCAGCAGTGAGTCGTACGGGACAGGGACCTACGAGCAGTACTTC
.,.,TRBJ1-1,TRBV20-1,CSARNEGEAFF,TGCAGTGCTAGAAACGAGGGTGAAGCTTTCTTT
few,.,TRBJ1-1,TRBV7-9,CASSSITTEAFF,TGTGCCAGCAGCTCTATTACGACTGAAGCTTTCTTT
many,.,TRBJ2-5,TRBV20-1,CSASGDSGQETQYF,TGCAGTGCTAGCGGTGATAGCGGCCAAGAGACCCAGTACTTC
.,TRBD1,TRBJ2-2,TRBV19,CASRPGQGGAGELFF,TGTGCCAGTAGGCCGGGACAGGGGGGCGCCGGGGAGCTGTTTTTT
.,.,TRBJ2-3,TRBV29-1,CSVDDGSDTQYF,TGCAGCGTTGATGATGGGTCAGATACGCAGTATTTT
.,.,TRBJ1-1,TRBV7-2,CASGLGGTGPGNTEAFF,TGTGCCAGCGGCTTAGGGGGGACGGGCCCGGGGAACACTGAAGCTTTCTTT
many,.,TRBJ2-1,TRBV15,CATSILGTPINEQFF,TGTGCCACCAGCATCTTAGGGACTCCTATCAATGAGCAGTTCTTC
few,.,TRBJ2-2,TRBV7-9,CASNLDKNTGELFF,TGTGCCAGCAACCTCGACAAGAACACCGGGGAGCTGTTTTTT
few,.,TRBJ2-1,TRBV7-9,CASMAGSGYNEQFF,TGTGCCAGCATGGCAGGTTCGGGGTACAATGAGCAGTTCTTC
.,TRBD1,TRBJ2-5,TRBV18,CASSPGQGSNNEQYF,TGTGCCAGCTCGCCTGGACAGGGATCAAACAATGAGCAGTACTTC
many,.,TRBJ2-5,TRBV7-2,CASSSPGTGRGTQYF,TGTGCCAGCAGCTCTCCCGGGACCGGACGTGGGACCCAGTACTTC
many,TRBD1,TRBJ2-3,TRBV15,CATSMTGGTDTQYF,TGTGCCACCAGCATGACAGGGGGCACAGATACGCAGTATTTT
.,.,TRBJ1-1,TRBV18,CASSRSTGANTEAFF,TGTGCCAGCTCTCGGTCGACAGGTGCGAACACTGAAGCTTTCTTT
few,TRBD1,TRBJ2-5,TRBV28,CASSSLGDRGKETQYF,TGTGCCAGCAGTTCCCTTGGAGACAGGGGGAAAGAGACCCAGTACTTC
.,.,TRBJ2-5,TRBV7-3,CASSPTHRGPARETQYF,TGTGCCAGCAGCCCTACTCACCGGGGGCCAGCTAGGGAGACCCAGTACTTC
few,TRBD1,TRBJ1-5,TRBV24-1,CATSVEQGAEQPQHF,TGTGCCACCAGTGTCGAACAGGGGGCAGAACAGCCCCAGCATTTT
many,.,TRBJ1-2,TRBV7-2,CASSKETYQGNGYTF,TGTGCCAGCAGCAAAGAGACATACCAAGGGAATGGCTACACCTTC
.,TRBD2,TRBJ2-1,TRBV25-1,CASGEAGLARDEQFF,TGTGCCAGCGGGGAAGCGGGACTAGCGAGGGATGAGCAGTTCTTC
many,.,TRBJ2-3,TRBV9,CASSVGPTDTQYF,TGTGCCAGCAGCGTAGGTCCTACAGATACGCAGTATTTT
few,TRBD1,TRBJ2-4,TRBV2,CASSEGQWVKNIQYF,TGTGCCAGCAGTGAGGGACAGTGGGTGAAAAACATTCAGTACTTC
.,.,TRBJ1-2,TRBV20-1,CRAYRENNYGYTF,TGCAGGGCCTACAGGGAGAATAACTATGGCTACACCTTC
few,.,TRBJ2-7,TRBV9,CASSVEGNSYEQYF,TGTGCCAGCAGCGTTGAAGGGAACTCCTACGAGCAGTACTTC
.,TRBD1,TRBJ1-5,TRBV6-6,CAAREDRRNNQPQHF,TGTGCCGCGAGGGAGGACAGGAGGAACAATCAGCCCCAGCATTTT
.,.,TRBJ2-5,TRBV18,CASSLVQLQETQYF,TGTGCCAGCTCACTGGTACAGCTTCAAGAGACCCAGTACTTC
many,TRBD2,TRBJ2-5,TRBV6-2/TRBV6-3,CASIRGGMETQYF,TGTGCCAGCATTCGCGGGGGGATGGAGACCCAGTACTTC
.,.,TRBJ2-1,TRBV4-3,CASSQGPNLNEQFF,TGCGCCAGCAGCCAGGGACCAAACCTAAATGAGCAGTTCTTC
.,.,TRBJ2-7,TRBV7-2,CASSLAAKVYEQYF,TGTGCCAGCAGCTTAGCCGCGAAGGTCTACGAGCAGTACTTC
many,.,TRBJ2-1,TRBV7-2,CASSLGNREQFF,TGTGCCAGCAGCTTAGGTAACAGAGAGCAGTTCTTC
.,.,TRBJ1-1,TRBV12-3/TRBV12-4,CASRPGHNLEAFF,TGTGCCAGCAGGCCGGGACACAACCTTGAAGCTTTCTTT